The present T cell receptor beta chain was sequenced within a study of blood T cell repertoires in COVID-19. Study-wide context: The study drew acute and convalescent COVID-19 samples from the United States, Italy and Spain. The analysed material was cDNA or gDNA that came from T cells, B-cell-depleted T cells, or PBMCs.

V was trimmed by 4 bases and J by 8 bases, leaving 17 bases between them. This CDR3 comprises 14 residues. The germline V gene has CDR1 SNHLY and CDR2 FYNNEI. Original handling: Amplifying reference gene primers gave estimates of nucleated cell counts. Profiled with immunoSEQ multiplex PCR; TCRdb holds only in-frame clones, not every one. V and J calls and clone size come straight from that table; D and trimming were deduced from the DNA. The table shows tens of thousands of clones, with about 85% occurring only once. Sample: peripheral blood. This TCR was sampled from a man between 60 and 75 years old with acute or convalescent COVID-19. The rearrangement uses TRBV2 and TRBJ1-2; D is undetermined. CDR3 bases: TGTGCCAGCAGTGTAAGCGTCCGGGTCTGGGGCTACACCTTC. It encodes CASSVSVRVWGYTF. Based on the CDR3 plus reference TRBV2 and TRBJ1-2, the full variable domain is EPEVTQTPSHQVTQMGQEVILRCVPISNHLYFYWYRQILGQKVEFLVSFYNNEISEKSEIFDDQFSVERPDGSNFTLKIRSTKLEDSAMYFCASSVSVRVWGYTFGSGTRLTVV.